The source of this TCR beta chain is a study of T cells after yellow fever vaccination. Points from the study as a whole: Most clones from primary vaccination resurfaced after the booster (under 97% CD4, over 75% CD8).

The V end lost 0 bases, the J end lost 2 bases, and 4 bases lay between the germline ends. Germline values: CDR1 DFQATT, CDR2 SNEGSKA (reference sequence). The CDR3 contains 12 residues. With regard to this clonotype: Its matching antigen is unknown.

The study made its TCR cDNA through 5'RACE template switching. That step introduced a universal primer site along with UMIs. TCRdb fed the 5' RACE reads into MiXCR, producing one record per CDR3 protein. The sample consists of about 340,000 distinct CDR3 sequences, under 15% of them appearing once. This TCR derives from a young man who received the YFV17D yellow fever vaccine. The V call is TRBV20-1, the J call TRBJ1-1; D gene ambiguous. Here the sequenced sample was CD4+ T cells sorted from PBMCs, taken 15 days after the yellow fever booster vaccination. The CDR3 loop reads CSARDPNTEAFF. The CDR3, as DNA: TGCAGTGCTAGAGATCCCAACACTGAAGCTTTCTTT.